These 17 T cell receptor beta chains were all obtained from the same sample, sequenced in a study of T cell repertoires in cytomegalovirus infection. These receptors' antigens are unknown. TCRdb ran MiXCR on the reads and lists one entry per CDR3 protein. The data show roughly 920,000 distinct CDR3 sequences, roughly a third seen once. Here the sequenced sample was cultured CD8+ T cells from PBMCs, taken from culture after CMV antigen stimulation. Source of these receptors: a human donor in good health (CMV status not recorded). Some clones in this sample may be carry-over from other donors' samples.

V is TRBV24-1 and J is TRBJ2-3; D uncertain. CDR3 size: 12 residues. From germline, CDR1 is KGHDR and CDR2 SFDVKD. Trimming cost V 1 base and J 4 bases, with 2 bases left between them. CDR3 sequence reads: CATSDFADTQYF. CDR3 bases: TGTGCCACCAGTGATTTCGCAGATACGCAGTATTTT.

This clonotype was observed many times. The chain couples TRBV7-6 to TRBJ2-3; D is unclear. The CDR3 consists of 16 residues. CDR1 is SGHVS, CDR2 FNYEAQ, per germline. Trimming stripped 4 bases from V and 4 bases from J, with 18 bases between. This CDR3 reads CASSYLVDFGSDTQYF. DNA of the CDR3: TGTGCCAGCAGCTACTTAGTGGATTTTGGCTCAGATACGCAGTATTTT.

Relative to its sample, this clonotype is medium-sized. The junction shows a germline mismatch at one end, possibly a read error. The rearrangement links TRBV7-7 to TRBJ1-1, with D hard to call. CDR3 size: 12 residues. Germline CDR1 reads SSHAT; CDR2 reads FNYEAQ (reference sequence). The CDR3 protein is CASSFRYTEAFF. The CDR3 coding sequence is TGTGCTAGCAGCTTTAGGTACACTGAAGCTTTCTTT.

The chain employs TRBV5-1 and TRBJ2-1; 9 bases align to TRBD2. V trimming: 0 bases; J trimming: 6 bases; junction bases outside the gene matches: 10. Per the germline V gene, CDR1 is SGHRS and CDR2 is YFSETQ. This CDR3 comprises 17 residues. CDR3 region: CASSLASGGLLGNEQFF. CDR3 DNA: TGCGCCAGCAGCTTGGCAAGCGGGGGGCTCCTGGGCAATGAGCAGTTCTTC. The full variable domain, in which reference TRBV5-1 and TRBJ2-1 provide the parts outside the CDR3, is KAGVTQTPRYLIKTRGQQVTLSCSPISGHRSVSWYQQTPGQGLQFLFEYFSETQRNKGNFPGRFSGRQFSNSRSEMNVSTLELGDSALYLCASSLASGGLLGNEQFFGPGTRLTVL.

The chain has TRBV11-1 and TRBJ2-1; D unclear. The CDR3 loop spans 13 amino acids. Germline CDR1 reads SGHAT; CDR2 reads FQDESV (reference sequence). V dropped 1 base and J dropped 7 bases, with 8 bases sitting between them. Here the CDR3 DNA reads TGTGCCAGCAGCTTAGACTCGGCAAATGAGCAGTTCTTC. Translating it yields CASSLDSANEQFF.

There are a few counts of this clonotype. J is TRBJ2-7 and V is TRBV5-8; D not certain. The V end was cut by 4 bases, the J end by 3 bases, with 14 bases between. The CDR3 sequence is 14 residues long. Looked up from germline, CDR1 is SGHTS and CDR2 is YDEGEE. CDR3 sequence: CASSEGPTYYEQYF. The CDR3 coding sequence is TGTGCCAGCAGCGAAGGACCGACCTACTACGAGCAGTACTTC.

The rearrangement uses TRBV6-8 and TRBJ2-7; TRBD1 agrees at 7 bases. This CDR3 comprises 14 residues. Germline loops: CDR1 MNHGY, CDR2 SAAAGT. Trimming at V came to 7 bases and at J to 1 base, leaving 7 bases not matched to a gene. The CDR3 bases are TGTGCCAGCAAAGAGACAGGGATTTCCTACGAGCAGTACGTC. It encodes CASKETGISYEQYV.

This clonotype was counted a few times. The chain uses TRBV4-1 and TRBJ1-5, with D possibly TRBD1 on 6 matching bases. The V end was cut by 0 bases, the J end by 10 bases, with 13 bases between. The germline V gene encodes CDR1 MGHRA and CDR2 YSYEKL. This CDR3 is built from 14 residues. The CDR3 loop is CASSQEGGLGPQHF. DNA for the CDR3: TGCGCCAGCAGCCAAGAGGGGGGGCTAGGTCCCCAGCATTTT.

V gene TRBV12-3 or TRBV12-4 combines with J gene TRBJ2-3; possible D gene TRBD1, 5 bases. This CDR3 region has 16 residues. Trimming stripped 6 bases from V and 1 base from J, with 17 bases between. The CDR3 DNA is TGTGCCAGCAGGGCTGGGCCCGCACAGGGCACAGATACGCAGTATTTT. It is translated as CASRAGPAQGTDTQYF.

The CDR3 reads CASQFRVSSYNEQFF. The CDR3 DNA is TGTGCCTCTCAGTTTAGGGTCAGCTCCTACAATGAGCAGTTCTTC. The rearrangement links TRBV28 to TRBJ2-1; D not certain. The germline CDR1 and CDR2 sequences are MDHEN and SYDVKM. CDR3 length: 15 amino acids. V dropped 11 bases and J dropped 0 bases, with 17 bases sitting between them.

In this sample, this clonotype turned up many times. This chain's CDR3 is CASSHGGGLYEQYF. The CDR3 DNA reads TGTGCCAGCAGCCATGGCGGGGGACTCTACGAGCAGTACTTC. V usage is TRBV7-2 and J usage is TRBJ2-7; the match to TRBD2 covers 7 bases. The J segment lost 3 bases and the V segment lost 5 bases, leaving 7 bases of the junction unmatched. Germline loops: CDR1 SGHTA, CDR2 FQGNSA. This CDR3 region has 14 residues. Combining the CDR3 with reference TRBV7-2 and TRBJ2-7 gives the whole variable domain GAGVSQSPSNKVTEKGKDVELRCDPISGHTALYWYRQSLGQGLEFLIYFQGNSAPDKSGLPSDRFSAERTGGSVSTLTIQRTQQEDSAVYLCASSHGGGLYEQYFGPGTRLTVT.

This clonotype has only a few counts. The chain carries TRBV7-9 and TRBJ2-3; TRBD2 aligns across 7 bases. This CDR3 comprises 13 residues. Germline V CDR1 and CDR2: SEHNR, FQNEAQ (reference sequence). V lost 5 bases, J lost 4 bases, and 3 bases stayed unmatched. CDR3 DNA sequence: TGTGCCAGCAGCCACGGGGGGTCAGATACGCAGTATTTT. Translating gives CASSHGGSDTQYF.

Here the CDR3 reads CASSIWTSGVTDTQYF. DNA for the CDR3: TGTGCCAGCAGCATATGGACTAGCGGGGTTACAGATACGCAGTATTTT. The V and J genes are TRBV7-8 and TRBJ2-3, with TRBD2 identical over 12 bases. Germline V gives CDR1 SGHVS, CDR2 FQNEAQ. The CDR3 consists of 16 residues. J lost 3 bases, V lost 5 bases, and 6 bases had no gene match.

This clonotype was counted only a few times. This rearrangement joins TRBV7-8 to TRBJ2-1; perhaps TRBD2 as D (6 bases). Per germline, CDR1 SGHVS and CDR2 FQNEAQ. This CDR3 comprises 14 residues. V shed 7 bases and J shed 6 bases, with 16 bases lying between them. CDR3 loop: CASTPSGDRNEQFF. The CDR3 DNA reads as TGTGCCAGCACCCCGTCGGGGGATCGCAATGAGCAGTTCTTC.

The chain recombines TRBV7-6 with TRBJ2-1; TRBD1 agrees at 9 bases. CDR1 is SGHVS and CDR2 is FNYEAQ in the germline V gene. The V gene end was trimmed by 7 bases and the J gene end by 5 bases; junction bases not matched to a gene: 6. The CDR3 length is 14 residues. The chain's CDR3 is CASTLRDRDNEQFF. The CDR3 nucleotides read TGTGCCAGCACCCTCCGGGACAGGGACAATGAGCAGTTCTTC.

This clonotype was observed at least ten times. The chain combines TRBV12-3 or TRBV12-4 with TRBJ2-3, with 9 positions matching TRBD1. The CDR3 extends over 17 amino acids. Losses at the gene ends were 2 bases for V and 1 base for J; bases not matched to a gene: 7. In nucleotides, the CDR3 is TGTGCCAGCAGTTTATTTTTGGGGACAGGGCGCACAGATACGCAGTATTTT. This translates into CASSLFLGTGRTDTQYF.

This clonotype has just a few counts. The chain links TRBV9 to TRBJ2-3; TRBD1 is a possible D gene (5 bases). The CDR3 runs 16 residues. Germline CDR1 SGDLS, CDR2 YYNGEE. The germline V and J ends were trimmed by 4 bases and 0 bases, with 15 bases remaining between them. CDR3 sequence: CASSPETEPSTDTQYF. The CDR3 region has the DNA TGTGCCAGCAGCCCTGAGACAGAACCGAGCACAGATACGCAGTATTTT.